The 27 T cell receptor beta chains below come from one sample, sequenced in a study of CD8+CD57+ T cells in acquired aplastic anemia. Selection for sequencing was limited to patients who had shown CD8+CD57+ cell expansion by flow cytometry. The study profiled TCR beta VDJ and CDR3 using genomic DNA as template. TCRdb re-derived calls from the reads in MiXCR, one entry per CDR3 protein. The sample consists of about half a million distinct CDR3 sequences, around 32% of them appearing once. The sample was sorted CD4+, CD8+, or CD8+CD57+ T cells (not recorded which) from PBMCs. The receptors derive from a human donor with aplastic anemia.

The chain carries TRBV7-3 and TRBJ2-2; 14 bases align to TRBD2. Germline CDR1 and CDR2: SGHTA and FQGTGA. This CDR3 has 16 residues. V lost 4 bases to trimming and J lost 6 bases; unmatched junction nucleotides: 4. The CDR3 reads CASSSGLAGAAGELFF. The DNA for the CDR3 is TGTGCCAGCAGCTCGGGACTAGCGGGAGCAGCCGGGGAGCTGTTTTTT.

This clonotype was detected ten times or more. The gene calls are TRBV9 and TRBJ1-3, with a possible D match to TRBD1 (5 bases). With 2 bases removed from V and 0 bases from J, the gap between germline ends came to 15 bases. Germline V gene sequence: CDR1 SGDLS, CDR2 YYNGEE. The CDR3 runs 17 residues. The CDR3 spells CASSVSREHTSGNTIYF. In nucleotides, the CDR3 is TGTGCCAGCAGCGTGTCCAGGGAGCACACCTCTGGAAACACCATATATTTT.

The rearrangement joins TRBV2 to TRBJ2-4, with unresolved D. CDR1 is SNHLY and CDR2 is FYNNEI in the germline V gene. CDR3 length equals 16 residues. V lost 2 bases and J lost 1, with 12 bases in between. CDR3 in amino acids: CASSERDLGAKNIQYF. The CDR3 DNA follows: TGTGCCAGCAGTGAAAGAGACCTCGGGGCCAAAAACATTCAGTACTTC.

The V call is TRBV2, the J call TRBJ2-2; 9 bases align to TRBD2. Unmatched junction bases numbered 12, after V lost 3 bases and J lost 4 bases. CDR1 and CDR2 from the germline V gene are SNHLY and FYNNEI. This CDR3 is 18 amino acids long. The CDR3 is CASSDVGGRARGTGELFF. The CDR3 DNA is TGTGCCAGCAGTGATGTTGGCGGGAGGGCCCGTGGCACCGGGGAGCTGTTTTTT.

As regards this clonotype: Since a much larger clone is just one base distant, this may be a read error. The rearrangement uses TRBV19 and TRBJ1-1; D gene uncertain. The V end lost 3 bases, the J end lost 7 bases, and 15 bases lay between the germline ends. Germline V gene data show CDR1 as LNHDA and CDR2 as SQIVND (reference sequence). CDR3 length: 14 amino acids. The CDR3 coding sequence is TGTGCCAGTAGTATTGCGGCCAAGGGAATTGAAGCTTTCTTT. Its protein product is CASSIAAKGIEAFF.

This clonotype was observed a handful of times. Compared with germline, one end of the junction differs, possibly owing to a read error. This chain connects TRBV15 to TRBJ2-5; a possible D gene is TRBD2 (6 bases). The CDR3 runs 15 residues. The germline CDR1 and CDR2 sequences are LNHNV and YYDKDF (reference sequence). Here the CDR3 reads CATSDATPGVEAQYF. In DNA form, the CDR3 reads TGTGCCACCAGTGATGCCACACCGGGGGTAGAGGCCCAGTACTTC.

The chain recombines TRBV11-1 with TRBJ1-2; 8 nucleotides match TRBD1. Losses at the gene ends were 3 bases for V and 0 bases for J; bases not matched to a gene: 9. CDR3 length equals 17 residues. The germline gives CDR1 SGHAT, CDR2 FQDESV (reference sequence). CDR3 amino acids: CASSFLSGQDSNYGYTF. The CDR3 DNA reads as TGTGCCAGCAGCTTTCTATCGGGACAGGACTCTAACTATGGCTACACCTTC.

The V gene is TRBV30, the J gene TRBJ1-2; unclear D gene. The V end lost 5 bases, the J end lost 8 bases, and 15 bases lay between the germline ends. The CDR3 totals 12 residues. CDR1 GTSNPN and CDR2 SVGIG come from the germline V gene (reference sequence). The CDR3 loop reads CAWAKTRGGYTF. As DNA, the CDR3 is TGTGCCTGGGCTAAGACAAGAGGAGGCTACACCTTC.

This chain uses TRBV24-1 with TRBJ2-5; 8 bases are shared with TRBD1. After removal of 5 bases from V and 5 bases from J, the junction contained 3 bases not matched to a gene. Germline V CDR1 and CDR2: KGHDR, SFDVKD. CDR3 length: 13 amino acids. CDR3 sequence (DNA): TGTGCCACCAGTGCAGGGGGCAAGGAGACCCAGTACTTC. Translated: CATSAGGKETQYF.

This chain uses TRBV29-1 with TRBJ1-2; 7 bases align to TRBD1. The germline gives CDR1 SQVTM, CDR2 ANQGSEA. With 8 bases clipped from V and 2 bases from J, the junction kept 11 bases outside the gene matches. This CDR3 has 14 amino acids. The CDR3 nucleotides read TGCAGCTCCGGCACGACAGGGTGGAACTATGGCTACACCTTC. Translation gives CSSGTTGWNYGYTF.

Remarks on this clonotype: The junction differs from germline at one of its ends, possibly a read error. CDR3 sequence reads: CSVESAPKTPNTGELFF. DNA of the CDR3: TGCAGCGTTGAATCCGCACCTAAAACACCGAACACTGGGGAGCTGTTTTTT. V and J are TRBV29-1 and TRBJ2-2; unclear D gene. Germline loops: CDR1 SQVTM, CDR2 ANQGSEA. The length of the CDR3 is 17 residues.

The sample holds a few counts of this clonotype. The CDR3 reads CASREGQVVNTEAFF. The DNA of the CDR3 is TGCGCCAGCAGAGAGGGACAGGTTGTGAACACTGAAGCTTTCTTT. The chain joins TRBV5-1 to TRBJ1-1, with TRBD1 matching over 8 bases. Germline-derived CDR1 and CDR2 are SGHRS and YFSETQ. J was trimmed by 0 bases and V by 5 bases; bases with no gene match: 6. This CDR3 comprises 15 residues.

The V gene is TRBV20-1, the J gene TRBJ2-2, with a weak D call TRBD1 (5 bases). The CDR3 runs to 14 residues. V lost 2 bases to trimming and J lost 4 bases, with 11 bases between them. The germline CDR1 and CDR2 sequences are DFQATT and SNEGSKA (reference sequence). The CDR3 DNA sequence: TGCAGTGCTAGACGACAGTTAGTCACCGGGGAGCTGTTTTTT. This translates into CSARRQLVTGELFF.

In this sample, this clonotype turned up a few times. V and J are TRBV7-3 and TRBJ2-2; unclear D gene. Per the germline V gene, CDR1 is SGHTA and CDR2 is FQGTGA. V was shortened by 5 bases and J by 10 bases, with 17 bases between the two germline ends. This CDR3 is 14 amino acids long. The CDR3 bases are TGTGCCAGCAGCCCCCGGGCTGGAGTGAAGGAGCTGTTTTTT. It codes for CASSPRAGVKELFF.

This clonotype turned up a few times. The rearrangement links TRBV19 to TRBJ2-2; no reliable D call. Trimming took 8 bases from V and 1 from J, leaving 11 bases between them. The CDR3 has 14 residues. In germline, CDR1 is LNHDA, CDR2 SQIVND (reference sequence). CDR3: CASGSRVNTGELFF. The CDR3 bases are TGTGCCAGTGGTTCAAGGGTGAACACCGGGGAGCTGTTTTTT.

This clonotype was seen ten or more times. CDR3 in amino acids: CASSEPTGGTNEKLFF. The CDR3 nucleotides read TGTGCCAGCAGTGAACCGACAGGGGGAACTAATGAAAAACTGTTTTTT. This chain uses TRBV25-1 with TRBJ1-4; TRBD1 agrees at 9 bases. CDR3 length equals 16 residues. V dropped 2 bases and J dropped 1; count of bases not matched to a gene: 2. Germline CDR1 MGHDK, CDR2 SYGVNS. Together with reference TRBV25-1 and TRBJ1-4, the CDR3 gives the full variable domain: EADIYQTPRYLVIGTGKKITLECSQTMGHDKMYWYQQDPGMELHLIHYSYGVNSTEKGDLSSESTVSRIRTEHFPLTLESARPSHTSQYLCASSEPTGGTNEKLFFGSGTQLSVL.

This clonotype was seen a single time. The chain combines TRBV2 with TRBJ2-2; no clear D gene. The germline V gene has CDR1 SNHLY and CDR2 FYNNEI. Trimming removed 0 bases at V and 2 bases at J, with 1 base between. The CDR3 loop spans 13 amino acids. CDR3 protein: CASSEANTGELFF. In nucleotides, the CDR3 is TGTGCCAGCAGTGAAGCTAACACCGGGGAGCTGTTTTTT.

On this clonotype: This may be a read error, as it is one base from a much larger clone. The J gene is TRBJ2-7, the V gene TRBV11-1, with 7 nucleotides matching TRBD1. Germline V gives CDR1 SGHAT, CDR2 FQDESV (reference sequence). The V and J ends lost 5 bases and 0 bases, in that order; junction bases with no gene match: 10. CDR3 size: 16 residues. The CDR3 protein is CASSPIPGQSSYEQYF. For the CDR3, the DNA is TGTGCCAGCAGCCCAATCCCGGGACAGAGCTCCTACGAGCAGTACTTC.

This clonotype occurred many times. The gene calls are TRBV20-1 and TRBJ1-5; possible D gene TRBD1, 5 bases. V dropped 6 bases and J dropped 0 bases, with 12 bases sitting between them. CDR1 DFQATT and CDR2 SNEGSKA come from the germline V gene (reference sequence). CDR3 size: 14 residues. CDR3 residues: CSARSGHSNQPQHF. The CDR3 DNA reads TGCAGTGCGAGGTCGGGGCATAGCAATCAGCCCCAGCATTTT.

The V gene is TRBV19, the J gene TRBJ2-2; 8 nucleotides match TRBD2. From germline, CDR1 is LNHDA and CDR2 SQIVND (reference sequence). The CDR3 has 17 residues. J lost 4 bases, V lost 5 bases, and 12 bases had no gene match. CDR3 protein: CASSFLRGGMATGELFF. Written as DNA, the CDR3 is TGTGCCAGTAGTTTCCTTCGGGGGGGGATGGCCACCGGGGAGCTGTTTTTT.

This clonotype was detected once. V is TRBV10-3 and J is TRBJ1-5; D uncertain. Trimming cost V 6 bases and J 5 bases, with 14 bases left between them. The CDR3 spans 14 residues. Germline V gene sequence: CDR1 ENHRY, CDR2 SYGVKD. The CDR3 DNA reads as TGTGCCATCAGCGACCCAGGTTCCGATCAGCCCCAGCATTTT. It codes for CAISDPGSDQPQHF.

The rearrangement links TRBV2 to TRBJ1-2; unclear D gene. The CDR3 extends over 14 amino acids. CDR1 is SNHLY, CDR2 FYNNEI, per germline. Trimming took off 7 bases at V and 5 bases at J, with 17 bases between the two ends. CDR3 in DNA: TGTGCCAGCACCCAAGATCGGAGTTCGTATGGCTACACCTTC. As protein: CASTQDRSSYGYTF. Full variable domain (remainder filled in from reference TRBV2 and TRBJ1-2): EPEVTQTPSHQVTQMGQEVILRCVPISNHLYFYWYRQILGQKVEFLVSFYNNEISEKSEIFDDQFSVERPDGSNFTLKIRSTKLEDSAMYFCASTQDRSSYGYTFGSGTRLTVV.

The chain has TRBV30 and TRBJ2-7, with unresolved D. Between the trimmed V and J ends, which lost 3 bases and 0 bases, there was a span of 12 bases. This CDR3 spans 14 amino acids. Germline V gene lookup returns CDR1 GTSNPN and CDR2 SVGIG (reference sequence). The CDR3 spells CAWRPPPGSYEQYF. The CDR3 DNA sequence: TGTGCCTGGAGGCCCCCACCGGGCTCCTACGAGCAGTACTTC.

This clonotype appeared a few times. V gene TRBV4-2 combines with J gene TRBJ1-2; D remains ambiguous. Germline CDR1 LGHNA, CDR2 YNFKEQ. Trimming pared 0 bases from V and 0 bases from J, leaving 11 bases between. The CDR3 loop spans 16 amino acids. The CDR3 coding sequence is TGTGCCAGCAGCCAAGATAGGAACAGCGCTAACTATGGCTACACCTTC. It encodes CASSQDRNSANYGYTF.

Of note for this clonotype: A single base separates this from a much larger clone, so it may be a read error. The chain has TRBV29-1 and TRBJ2-1; 14 bases map to TRBD2. Germline V gene sequence: CDR1 SQVTM, CDR2 ANQGSEA. CDR3 length: 14 residues. V was clipped by 7 bases and J by 9 bases; unmatched bases: 8. As DNA, the CDR3 is TGCAGCGCTGGGACTAGCGGGAGACGGAGTGAGCAGTTCTTC. It encodes CSAGTSGRRSEQFF.

The chain recombines TRBV9 with TRBJ2-2; 8 bases agree with TRBD1. From germline, CDR1 is SGDLS and CDR2 YYNGEE. The J segment lost 0 bases and the V segment lost 4 bases, leaving 8 bases of the junction unmatched. The CDR3 runs 17 residues. CDR3 sequence reads: CASSPSRTGTNTGELFF. CDR3 sequence (DNA): TGTGCCAGCAGCCCCTCCCGGACAGGGACGAACACCGGGGAGCTGTTTTTT.

In regard to this clonotype: A much larger clonotype is one base distant, so this may be a read error. V and J are TRBV2 and TRBJ2-2, with D maybe TRBD2 (5 bases). The ends were cut back, 6 bases at V and 2 bases at J, with 13 bases in the middle. Germline V lookup: CDR1 SNHLY, CDR2 FYNNEI. This CDR3 has 15 amino acids. The CDR3 DNA reads as TGTGCCAGCAGAGTAGGACGGGGTAACACCGGGGAGCTGTTTTTT. It specifies CASRVGRGNTGELFF. The full variable domain, completed using reference TRBV2 and TRBJ2-2, is EPEVTQTPSHQVTQMGQEVILRCVPISNHLYFYWYRQILGQKVEFLVSFYNNEISEKSEIFDDQFSVERPDGSNFTLKIRSTKLEDSAMYFCASRVGRGNTGELFFGEGSRLTVL.